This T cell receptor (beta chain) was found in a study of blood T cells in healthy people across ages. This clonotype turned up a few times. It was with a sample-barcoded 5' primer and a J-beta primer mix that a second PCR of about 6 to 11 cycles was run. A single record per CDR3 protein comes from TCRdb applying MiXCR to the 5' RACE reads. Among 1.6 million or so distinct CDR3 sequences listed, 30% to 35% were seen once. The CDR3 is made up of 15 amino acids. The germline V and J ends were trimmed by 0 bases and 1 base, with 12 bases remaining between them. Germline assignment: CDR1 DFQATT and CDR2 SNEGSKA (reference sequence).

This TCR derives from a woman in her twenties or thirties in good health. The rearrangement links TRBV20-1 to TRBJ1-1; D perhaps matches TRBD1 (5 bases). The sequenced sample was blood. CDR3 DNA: TGCAGTGCTAGAGATATGAGGGGTCGGAACACTGAAGCTTTCTTT. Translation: CSARDMRGRNTEAFF.